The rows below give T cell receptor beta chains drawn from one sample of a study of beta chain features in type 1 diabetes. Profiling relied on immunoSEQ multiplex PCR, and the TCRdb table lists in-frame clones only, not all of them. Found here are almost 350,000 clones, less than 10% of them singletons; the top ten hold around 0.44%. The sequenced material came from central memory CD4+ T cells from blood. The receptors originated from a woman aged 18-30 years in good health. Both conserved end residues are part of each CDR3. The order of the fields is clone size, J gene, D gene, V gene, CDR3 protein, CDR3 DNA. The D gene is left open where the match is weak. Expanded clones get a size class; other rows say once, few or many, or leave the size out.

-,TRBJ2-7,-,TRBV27,CASSYKLRSEQYF,TGTGCCAGCAGTTATAAATTAAGAAGCGAGCAGTACTTC
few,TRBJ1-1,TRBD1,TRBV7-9,CASSPGMRTGHTEAFF,TGTGCCAGCAGCCCTGGTATGAGGACAGGCCACACTGAAGCTTTCTTT
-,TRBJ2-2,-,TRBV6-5,CASSYSGRTNTGELFF,TGTGCCAGCAGTTACTCAGGGAGGACGAACACCGGGGAGCTGTTTTTT
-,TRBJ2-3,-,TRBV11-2,CASSFSQGMGTDTQYF,TGTGCCAGCAGCTTCTCACAGGGCATGGGCACAGATACGCAGTATTTT
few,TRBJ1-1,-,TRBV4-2,CASSQENRKNTEAFF,TGTGCCAGCAGCCAAGAGAACAGAAAGAACACTGAAGCTTTCTTT
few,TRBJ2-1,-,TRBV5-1,CASSLLLARPEQFF,TGCGCCAGCAGCTTGCTCCTAGCCCGCCCTGAGCAGTTCTTC
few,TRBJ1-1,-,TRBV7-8,CASKRQENTEAFF,TGTGCCAGCAAAAGACAGGAGAACACTGAAGCTTTCTTT
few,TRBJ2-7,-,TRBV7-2,CASSQDGSSYEQYF,TGTGCCAGCAGCCAGGACGGTAGCTCCTACGAGCAGTACTTC
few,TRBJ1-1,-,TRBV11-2,CASSLVPSNTEAFF,TGTGCCAGCAGCTTAGTCCCCTCCAACACTGAAGCTTTCTTT
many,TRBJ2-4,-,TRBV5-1,CASSLPDRNIQYF,TGCGCCAGCAGCCTTCCCGATAGGAACATTCAGTACTTC
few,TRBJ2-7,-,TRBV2,CASSWLYEQYF,TGTGCCAGCAGCTGGCTCTACGAGCAGTACTTC
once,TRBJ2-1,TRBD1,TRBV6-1,CASTRGDRVYNEQFF,TGTGCCAGCACCAGAGGGGACAGGGTTTACAATGAGCAGTTCTTC
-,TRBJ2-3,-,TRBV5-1,CASSLSDSTDTQYF,TGCGCCAGCAGCCTAAGCGACAGCACAGATACGCAGTATTTT
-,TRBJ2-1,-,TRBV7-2,CASSRGGQSNEQFF,TGTGCCAGCAGTCGAGGGGGACAAAGCAATGAGCAGTTCTTC
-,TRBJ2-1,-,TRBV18,CASSPPGGFNNEQFF,TGTGCCAGCTCACCACCGGGAGGATTCAACAATGAGCAGTTCTTC
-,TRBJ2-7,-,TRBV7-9,CASSLVALGYEQYF,TGTGCCAGCAGCTTAGTAGCTCTAGGCTACGAGCAGTACTTC
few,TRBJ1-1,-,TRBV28,CASSLSHTEAFF,TGTGCCAGCAGTTTAAGCCACACTGAAGCTTTCTTT
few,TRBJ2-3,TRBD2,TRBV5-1,CASSTLAGGHTDTQYF,TGCGCCAGCAGCACGCTAGCGGGAGGACACACAGATACGCAGTATTTT
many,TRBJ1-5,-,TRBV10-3,CAIGTDSNQPQHF,TGTGCCATCGGGACCGATAGCAATCAGCCCCAGCATTTT
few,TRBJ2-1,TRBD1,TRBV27,CASKTDRVGLDEQFF,TGTGCCAGCAAAACAGACAGGGTAGGTTTAGATGAGCAGTTCTTC
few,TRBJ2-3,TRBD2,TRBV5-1,CASSLGPHREGRTDTQYF,TGCGCCAGCAGCTTGGGACCCCACCGGGAGGGCCGTACAGATACGCAGTATTTT
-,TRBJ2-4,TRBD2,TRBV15,CATSRQLLVGGNIQYF,TGTGCCACCAGCCGGCAATTGCTAGTGGGGGGGAACATTCAGTACTTC
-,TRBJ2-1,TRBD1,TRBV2,CASTRQGWSYNEQFF,TGTGCCAGCACGCGACAGGGTTGGTCGTACAATGAGCAGTTCTTC
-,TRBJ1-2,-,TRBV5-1,CASSQSTAFLNYGYTF,TGCGCCAGCAGCCAAAGTACAGCTTTTCTTAACTATGGCTACACCTTC
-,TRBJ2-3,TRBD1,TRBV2,CASRKQGARGTDTQYF,TGTGCCAGCAGGAAGCAGGGGGCGCGGGGCACAGATACGCAGTATTTT
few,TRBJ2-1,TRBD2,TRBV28,CASRRGLASSYNEQFF,TGTGCCAGCAGACGGGGACTAGCTAGCTCCTACAATGAGCAGTTCTTC
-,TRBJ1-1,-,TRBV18,CASSQTTQGRTEAFF,TGTGCCAGCTCTCAAACGACCCAGGGTCGCACTGAAGCTTTCTTT
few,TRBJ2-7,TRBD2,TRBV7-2,CASSQGLARTYEQYF,TGTGCCAGCAGCCAGGGACTAGCTAGAACCTACGAGCAGTACTTC
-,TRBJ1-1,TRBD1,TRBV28,CASTDRGAARELLF,TGTGCCAGCACCGACAGGGGAGCTGCCCGGGAGCTGCTCTTT
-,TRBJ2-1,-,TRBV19,CASSSQIDSHSYNEQFF,TGTGCCAGTAGTTCCCAAATTGACAGCCATAGTTACAATGAGCAGTTCTTC
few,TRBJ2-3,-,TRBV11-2,CASSPPTDTQYF,TGTGCCAGCAGCCCCCCCACAGATACGCAGTATTTT
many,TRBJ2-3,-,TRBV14,CASNVGTGDTQYF,TGTGCCAGCAACGTTGGCACCGGAGATACGCAGTATTTT
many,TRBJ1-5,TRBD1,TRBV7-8,CASSLGGAGGSNRPQHF,TGTGCCAGCAGCTTAGGAGGGGCAGGGGGATCTAATAGGCCCCAGCATTTT
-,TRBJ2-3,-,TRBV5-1,CASSLGVSSADTQYF,TGCGCCAGCAGCTTGGGTGTCTCATCTGCAGATACGCAGTATTTT
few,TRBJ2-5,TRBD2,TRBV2,CASSGAGGSQETQYF,TGTGCCAGCAGTGGAGCGGGAGGGTCGCAAGAGACCCAGTACTTC
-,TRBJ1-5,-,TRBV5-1,CASSLSGNQPQHF,TGCGCCAGCAGCTTGTCAGGGAATCAGCCCCAGCATTTT
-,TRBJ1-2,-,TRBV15,CATSRGTGNYGYTF,TGTGCCACCAGCAGAGGCACAGGGAACTATGGCTACACCTTC
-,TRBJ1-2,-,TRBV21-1,CASIQSGRVGYTF,TGTGCCAGCATCCAAAGTGGCAGGGTTGGCTACACCTTC
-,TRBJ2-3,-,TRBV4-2,CASSRDEGDTQYF,TGTGCCAGCAGCAGGGATGAAGGAGATACGCAGTATTTT
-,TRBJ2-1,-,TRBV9,CASSVELGLIGYNEQFF,TGTGCCAGCAGCGTAGAGTTAGGACTCATAGGTTACAATGAGCAGTTCTTC
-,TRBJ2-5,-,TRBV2,CASGLVTPLETQYF,TGTGCCAGCGGACTCGTCACGCCCCTAGAGACCCAGTACTTC
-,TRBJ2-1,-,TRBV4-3,CASSQELGRHEQFF,TGCGCCAGCAGCCAAGAGCTCGGCCGACATGAGCAGTTCTTC
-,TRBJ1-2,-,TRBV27,CASSLRFGAGSYTF,TGTGCCAGCAGTTTAAGGTTTGGGGCAGGGAGCTACACCTTC
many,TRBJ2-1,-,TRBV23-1,CAIARRPYNEQFF,TGCGCCATCGCACGAAGACCATACAATGAGCAGTTCTTC
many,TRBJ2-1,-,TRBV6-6,CASSYFPGNEQFF,TGTGCCAGCAGTTACTTTCCGGGGAATGAGCAGTTCTTC
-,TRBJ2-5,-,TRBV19,CASSPPGSWKSETQYF,TGTGCCAGTAGTCCACCCGGGTCTTGGAAGTCTGAGACCCAGTACTTC
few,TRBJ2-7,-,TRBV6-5,CASSYSGLTDYEQYF,TGTGCCAGCAGTTACTCTGGACTAACCGACTACGAGCAGTACTTC
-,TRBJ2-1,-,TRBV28,CASVTSTSEQFF,TGTGCCAGCGTGACCAGCACTAGTGAGCAGTTCTTC